The 14 T cell receptor beta chains listed next were all sequenced from one sample in a study of long-term antiretroviral therapy in people with HIV. A v3.0 immunoSEQ assay was performed at survey level. The table came from immunoSEQ multiplex PCR; TCRdb's copy has only in-frame clones and leaves some out. The profile covers 25,000 to 30,000 clones, with approximately 85% appearing a single time and 11% to 15% taken by the ten largest. This sample comprised unsorted PBMCs, obtained 2.9 years after starting antiretroviral therapy. Source of these receptors: a man aged 45-60 years with HIV.

The table lists this clone with a count of one. The chain joins TRBV11-1 to TRBJ2-1; D call uncertain. The V gene lost 1 base and the J gene lost 1 base, with 11 bases spanning the gap. Germline assignment: CDR1 SGHAT and CDR2 FQDESV (reference sequence). The CDR3 is 16 residues long. CDR3 in amino acids: CASSLGSGGSYNEQFF. The CDR3 region has the DNA TGTGCCAGCAGCTTAGGCTCGGGCGGTTCCTACAATGAGCAGTTCTTC.

The rearrangement joins TRBV4-3 to TRBJ2-6, with TRBD1 identical over 7 bases. After removal of 1 base from V and 8 bases from J, the junction contained 5 bases not matched to a gene. The CDR3 is made up of 15 amino acids. Germline CDR1 is LGHNA and CDR2 is YSLEER. The CDR3 DNA is TGCGCCAGCAGCCAAGGAACAGGGGCATCCAACGTCCTGACTTTC. Its protein is CASSQGTGASNVLTF.

This clone was found once. J is TRBJ1-6 and V is TRBV11-2; maybe TRBD1 (6 bases). Germline CDR1 reads SGHAT; CDR2 reads FQNNGV. The CDR3 spans 17 residues. V was pared by 8 bases and J by 0 bases, with 17 bases between. CDR3 nucleotides: TGTGCCAGCTCGAGCAGGGGAGTTAGCTCCTATAATTCACCCCTCCACTTT. Residues: CASSSRGVSSYNSPLHF.

This rearrangement joins TRBV5-8 to TRBJ2-5; 9 positions agree with TRBD2. V gave up 4 bases and J gave up 0 bases; unmatched junction bases: 13. This CDR3 is built from 18 residues. CDR1 is SGHTS and CDR2 is YDEGEE in the germline V gene. Here the CDR3 reads CASSPGPSGAPYQETQYF. The CDR3 region has the DNA TGTGCCAGCAGCCCTGGGCCTAGCGGGGCCCCGTACCAAGAGACCCAGTACTTC.

Here the CDR3 DNA reads TGTGCCAGCAGCGTAGCGGCTAGCGGGGGCGTAATGGATACGCAGTATTTT. Its translation is CASSVAASGGVMDTQYF. This chain connects TRBV9 to TRBJ2-3; the match to TRBD2 covers 10 bases. The V gene's germline CDR1 is SGDLS and CDR2 YYNGEE. The ends lost 0 bases at V and 6 bases at J; junction bases unmatched: 10. This CDR3 spans 17 amino acids.

Concerning this clone: One junction end disagrees with the germline gene, perhaps due to a read error. The rearrangement joins TRBV7-7 to TRBJ1-1; TRBD1 matches 8 bases. The CDR3 consists of 16 residues. Germline CDR1 reads SSHAT; CDR2 reads FNYEAQ (reference sequence). The CDR3, as DNA: TGTGCTAGCAGCGACTACCAGGGGGCGCTTAGGGCTGAAGCTTTCTTT. Translating gives CASSDYQGALRAEAFF.

This clone came up once. V is TRBV5-4 and J is TRBJ2-3, with 7 bases aligning to TRBD1. With 0 bases clipped from V and 1 base from J, the junction kept 2 bases outside the gene matches. The CDR3 covers 15 residues. Germline V gene lookup returns CDR1 SGHNT and CDR2 YYREEE (reference sequence). For the CDR3, the DNA is TGTGCCAGCAGCTTGGCCGGACAGGGCACAGATACGCAGTATTTT. Protein product: CASSLAGQGTDTQYF.

The chain has TRBV19 and TRBJ1-1; D not resolved. The V and J ends lost 4 bases and 1 base respectively, with 7 bases between them. CDR3 length: 13 residues. The germline V gene has CDR1 LNHDA and CDR2 SQIVND (reference sequence). The CDR3 nucleotides are TGTGCCAGTAGTAGGGCAGCGAACACTGAAGCTTTCTTT. This encodes CASSRAANTEAFF.

The V and J genes are TRBV4-1 and TRBJ2-7; 7 bases match TRBD1. The CDR3 is 20 amino acids. From germline, CDR1 is MGHRA and CDR2 YSYEKL. Losses at the gene ends were 3 bases for V and 4 bases for J; bases not matched to a gene: 24. CDR3: CASSHIFRAIDREPFYEQYF. For the CDR3, the DNA is TGCGCCAGCAGCCATATTTTCCGCGCGATCGACAGGGAGCCCTTTTACGAGCAGTACTTC.

The table lists this clone with a few counts. The chain employs TRBV4-2 and TRBJ1-2, with 10 bases matching TRBD1. Germline CDR1 LGHNA, CDR2 YNFKEQ. This CDR3 region has 14 residues. The V segment lost 4 bases and the J segment 2 bases; nucleotides outside the gene matches: 1. For the CDR3, the DNA is TGTGCCAGCAGCCCGGGACAGGGGAACTATGGCTACACCTTC. Amino acids: CASSPGQGNYGYTF.

This chain connects TRBV6-1 to TRBJ2-7; TRBD1 is a possible D gene (6 bases). V gave up 1 base and J gave up 0 bases, with 13 bases separating them. CDR1 is MNHNS and CDR2 is SASEGT in the germline V gene. The CDR3 runs to 16 residues. The CDR3 region has the DNA TGTGCCAGCAGTGAAGGAAGGACAGCGATCTCCTACGAGCAGTACTTC. Encoded protein: CASSEGRTAISYEQYF.

This chain joins TRBV7-2 and TRBJ1-2, with D tentatively TRBD1 (5 bases). Trimming left V 1 base short and J 6 bases short, with 12 bases between. From germline, CDR1 is SGHTA and CDR2 FQGNSA. The CDR3 runs 14 residues. The CDR3 DNA sequence: TGTGCCAGCAGCTTAGGTCAGGGCTTTGATGGCTACACCTTC. This encodes CASSLGQGFDGYTF.

This clone has more than one count but fewer than ten. The chain has TRBV28 and TRBJ2-7; 11 bases match TRBD1. CDR3 length equals 15 residues. The V and J ends lost 6 bases and 3 bases, in that order; junction bases with no gene match: 7. In germline, CDR1 is MDHEN, CDR2 SYDVKM. The CDR3 bases are TGTGCCAGCAGCTCCAGGACAGGGGGCTTCTACGAGCAGTACTTC. It is translated as CASSSRTGGFYEQYF.

This rearrangement joins TRBV6-5 to TRBJ1-2; D is undetermined. The germline gives CDR1 MNHEY, CDR2 SVGAGI. Trimming took off 4 bases at V and 3 bases at J, with 15 bases between the two ends. This CDR3 is 15 amino acids long. Here the CDR3 reads CASSSPGNADYGYTF. Here the CDR3 DNA reads TGTGCCAGCAGTTCCCCGGGCAATGCAGACTATGGCTACACCTTC.